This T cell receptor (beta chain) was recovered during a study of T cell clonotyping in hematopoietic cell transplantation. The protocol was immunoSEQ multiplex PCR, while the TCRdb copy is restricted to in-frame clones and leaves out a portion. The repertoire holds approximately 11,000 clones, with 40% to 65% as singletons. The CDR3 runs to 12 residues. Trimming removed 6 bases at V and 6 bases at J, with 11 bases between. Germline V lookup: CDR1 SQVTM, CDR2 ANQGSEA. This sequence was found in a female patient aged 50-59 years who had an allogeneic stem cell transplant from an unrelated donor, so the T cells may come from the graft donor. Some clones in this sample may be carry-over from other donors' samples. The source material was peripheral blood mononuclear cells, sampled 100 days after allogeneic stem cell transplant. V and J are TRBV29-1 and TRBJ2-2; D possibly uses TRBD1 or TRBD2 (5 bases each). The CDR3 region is CSVPGTSGELFF. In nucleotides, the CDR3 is TGCAGCGTGCCCGGGACCTCCGGGGAGCTGTTTTTT.